Reported below is one TCR beta chain. Many counts were recorded for this clonotype. Its antigen is still unknown. It has no much larger one-base neighbor in the sample; base qualities were not kept. Set within a cohort of healthcare workers in London, UK, this nested case-control study involved weekly PCR testing of nasopharyngeal swabs along with blood sampling. Between 23 and 31 March 2020, the week of the UK lockdown, healthcare workers were enrolled and then followed up weekly for as long as 16 weeks. This specimen comes from a study of early T cells in non-severe SARS-CoV-2 infection (dated by TCRdb to the early 2020s). Regarding the research as a whole: Because TCR sequencing was done on bulk RNA from unsorted whole blood, the alpha and beta chains could not be paired. The investigation overall reported the following: Matching against VDJdb was skewed toward anti-spike CD8 responses, likely underestimated virus-specific expansions, and missed private and CD4 specificities.

CDR1 SGHAT and CDR2 FQNNGV are derived from the germline V gene. The CDR3 has 16 amino acids, counting the end cysteine and phenylalanine. The only DNA kept is the CDR3, 48 bases in frame from the first base. V is trimmed back by 1 base and J by 4 bases, and the junction contains 3 bases that no gene match accounts for. Library method: 5' RACE. The sequencing machine was a NextSeq 500. Unique molecular identifiers were attached to individual cDNA molecules in the TCR library protocol so that sequencing error and PCR bias could be corrected. Sequencing covered both TCR alpha and beta chains, and within each sample the abundances of alpha and beta sequences were tightly co-correlated. The original methods were these. Decombinator V4 was used to annotate TCR sequences for V gene, J gene and CDR3. Expanded TCRs were defined as changing significantly between any two time points under a Poisson model with p below 0.0001. TCR abundances were normalised to the total number of TCRs sequenced in each sample and reported as counts per million. TRAV1-2 paired with TRAJ12, TRAJ20 or TRAJ33 defined MAIT TCRs, while TRAV10 paired with TRAJ18 defined iNKT TCRs. VDJdb, accessed 1 November 2021, was searched for CMV, EBV and SARS-CoV-2 annotated TCRs, excluding TCRs annotated for multiple antigens. TCRdb cleaned the public reads at Q25 with fastp, built clones with MiXCR and kept in-frame beta chains. Rows with one shared CDR3 protein collapse into an entry with the most common genes and DNA. V and J calls and clone size were set by TCRdb, not the authors. A total of fewer than 30,000 distinct CDR3 sequences appear in this sample, 4% to 6% of them only once. The ten largest clones represent 3% to 4.5% of the sample.

This clonotype was sampled from an adult who was a healthcare worker with PCR-confirmed SARS-CoV-2 infection or an uninfected control (not recorded which). The sequence is built from TRBV11-2 and TRBJ2-1; 11 bases in the middle match TRBD1. Sequencing was done on a sample of whole blood. The DNA is TGTGCCAGCAGCTTAGTAGGGACAGGGGGTTACAATGAGCAGTTCTTC. Its amino acids are CASSLVGTGGYNEQFF.